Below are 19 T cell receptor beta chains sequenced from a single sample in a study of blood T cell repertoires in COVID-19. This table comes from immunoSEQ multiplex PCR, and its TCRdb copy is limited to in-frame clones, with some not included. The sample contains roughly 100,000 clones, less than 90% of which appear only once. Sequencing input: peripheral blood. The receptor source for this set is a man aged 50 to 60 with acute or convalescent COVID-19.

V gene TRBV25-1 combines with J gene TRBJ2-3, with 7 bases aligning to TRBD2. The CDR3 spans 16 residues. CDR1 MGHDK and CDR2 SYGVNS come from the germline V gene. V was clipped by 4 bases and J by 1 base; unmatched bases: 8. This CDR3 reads CASSAPSGGRTDTQYF. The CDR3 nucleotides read TGTGCCAGCAGTGCCCCTAGCGGAGGCCGCACAGATACGCAGTATTTT.

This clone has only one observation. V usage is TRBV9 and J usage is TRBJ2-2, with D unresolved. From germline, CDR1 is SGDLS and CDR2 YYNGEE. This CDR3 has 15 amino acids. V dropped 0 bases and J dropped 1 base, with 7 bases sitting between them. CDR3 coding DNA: TGTGCCAGCAGCGTAGCAGGAAGGAACACCGGGGAGCTGTTTTTT. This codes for CASSVAGRNTGELFF.

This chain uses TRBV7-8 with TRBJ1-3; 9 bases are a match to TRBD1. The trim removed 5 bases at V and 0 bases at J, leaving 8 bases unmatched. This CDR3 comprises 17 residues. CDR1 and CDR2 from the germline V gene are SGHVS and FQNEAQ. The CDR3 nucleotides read TGTGCCAGCAGCCCGACAGGGGGTCGTCTCTCTGGAAACACCATATATTTT. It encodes CASSPTGGRLSGNTIYF.

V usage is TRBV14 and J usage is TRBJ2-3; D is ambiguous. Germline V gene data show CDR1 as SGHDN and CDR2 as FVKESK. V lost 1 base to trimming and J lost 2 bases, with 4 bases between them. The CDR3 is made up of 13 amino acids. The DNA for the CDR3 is TGTGCCAGCAGCCAAGTAAACACAGATACGCAGTATTTT. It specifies CASSQVNTDTQYF.

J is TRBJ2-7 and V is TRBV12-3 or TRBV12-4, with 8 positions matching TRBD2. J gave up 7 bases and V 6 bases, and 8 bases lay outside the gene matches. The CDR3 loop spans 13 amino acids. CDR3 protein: CASRRNGRGEQYF. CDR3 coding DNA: TGTGCCAGCAGACGGAACGGGAGGGGAGAGCAGTACTTC.

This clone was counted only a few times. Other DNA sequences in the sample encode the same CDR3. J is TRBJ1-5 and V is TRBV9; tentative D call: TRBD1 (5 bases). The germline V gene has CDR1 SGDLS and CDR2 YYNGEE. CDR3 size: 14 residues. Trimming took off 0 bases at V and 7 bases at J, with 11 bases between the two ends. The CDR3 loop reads CASSVDGARQPQHF. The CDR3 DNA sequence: TGTGCCAGCAGCGTAGATGGGGCTAGGCAGCCCCAGCATTTT.

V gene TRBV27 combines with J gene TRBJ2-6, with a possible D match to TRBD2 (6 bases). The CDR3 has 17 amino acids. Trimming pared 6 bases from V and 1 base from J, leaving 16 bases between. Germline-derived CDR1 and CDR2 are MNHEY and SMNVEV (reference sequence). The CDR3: CASSGGAGRSGANVLTF. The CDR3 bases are TGTGCCAGCAGCGGCGGGGCAGGGAGGTCTGGGGCCAACGTCCTGACTTTC.

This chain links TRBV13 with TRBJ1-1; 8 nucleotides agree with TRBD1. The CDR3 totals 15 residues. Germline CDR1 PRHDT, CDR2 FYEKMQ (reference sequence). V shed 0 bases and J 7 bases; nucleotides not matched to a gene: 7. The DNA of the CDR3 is TGTGCCAGCAGCTTAGGCGTCAGGGGGCTAGGTGAAGCTTTCTTT. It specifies CASSLGVRGLGEAFF.

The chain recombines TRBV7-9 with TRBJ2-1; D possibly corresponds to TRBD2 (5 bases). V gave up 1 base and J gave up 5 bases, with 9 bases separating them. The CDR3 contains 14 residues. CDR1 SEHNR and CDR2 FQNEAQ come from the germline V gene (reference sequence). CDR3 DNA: TGTGCCAGCAGCTTAGTGTTGGGAGACAATGAGCAGTTCTTC. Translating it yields CASSLVLGDNEQFF.

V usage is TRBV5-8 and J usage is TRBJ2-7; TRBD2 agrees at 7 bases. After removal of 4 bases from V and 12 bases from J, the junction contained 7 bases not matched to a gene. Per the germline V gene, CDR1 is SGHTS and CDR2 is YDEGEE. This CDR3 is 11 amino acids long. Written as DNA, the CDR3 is TGTGCCAGCAGCCCGAGACTAGCAGTGTACTTC. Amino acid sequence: CASSPRLAVYF.

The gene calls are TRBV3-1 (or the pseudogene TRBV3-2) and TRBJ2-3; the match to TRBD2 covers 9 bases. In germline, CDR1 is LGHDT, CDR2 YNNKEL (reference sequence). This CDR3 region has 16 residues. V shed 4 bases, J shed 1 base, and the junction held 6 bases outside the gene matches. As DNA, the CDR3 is TGTGCCAGCAGCCCACCAGCTAGCGGGGGCACAGATACGCAGTATTTT. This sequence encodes CASSPPASGGTDTQYF.

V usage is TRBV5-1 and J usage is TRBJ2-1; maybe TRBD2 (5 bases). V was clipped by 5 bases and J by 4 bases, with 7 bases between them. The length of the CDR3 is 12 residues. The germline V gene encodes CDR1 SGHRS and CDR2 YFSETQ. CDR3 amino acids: CASSPGYNEQFF. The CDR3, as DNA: TGCGCCAGCAGTCCGGGGTACAATGAGCAGTTCTTC. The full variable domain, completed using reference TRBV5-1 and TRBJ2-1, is KAGVTQTPRYLIKTRGQQVTLSCSPISGHRSVSWYQQTPGQGLQFLFEYFSETQRNKGNFPGRFSGRQFSNSRSEMNVSTLELGDSALYLCASSPGYNEQFFGPGTRLTVL.

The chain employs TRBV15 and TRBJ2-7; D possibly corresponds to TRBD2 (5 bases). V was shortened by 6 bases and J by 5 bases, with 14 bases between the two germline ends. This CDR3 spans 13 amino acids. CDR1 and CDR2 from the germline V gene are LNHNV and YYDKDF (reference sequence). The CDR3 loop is CATSRRGSHEQYF. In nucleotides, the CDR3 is TGTGCCACCAGTCGCCGGGGATCCCACGAGCAGTACTTC.

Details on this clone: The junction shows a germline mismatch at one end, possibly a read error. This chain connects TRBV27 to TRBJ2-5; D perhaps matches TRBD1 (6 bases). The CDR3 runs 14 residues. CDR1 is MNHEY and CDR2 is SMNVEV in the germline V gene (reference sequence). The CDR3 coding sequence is TGTGCCAGCTCGGGACACACCAACCAGGAGACCCAGTACTTC. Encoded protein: CASSGHTNQETQYF.

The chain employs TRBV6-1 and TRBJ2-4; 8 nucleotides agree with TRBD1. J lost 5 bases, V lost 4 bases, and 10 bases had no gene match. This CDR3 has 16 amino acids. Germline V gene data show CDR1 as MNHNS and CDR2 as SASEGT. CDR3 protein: CASSGWGQGAENIQYF. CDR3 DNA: TGTGCCAGCAGTGGATGGGGGCAGGGGGCGGAAAACATTCAGTACTTC.

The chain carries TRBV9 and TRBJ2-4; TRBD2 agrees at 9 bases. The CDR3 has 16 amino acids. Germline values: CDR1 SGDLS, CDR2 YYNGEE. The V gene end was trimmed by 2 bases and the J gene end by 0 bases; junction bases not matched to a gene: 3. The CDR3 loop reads CASSVREGLAKNIQYF. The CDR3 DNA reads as TGTGCCAGCAGCGTGCGGGAGGGACTAGCCAAAAACATTCAGTACTTC.

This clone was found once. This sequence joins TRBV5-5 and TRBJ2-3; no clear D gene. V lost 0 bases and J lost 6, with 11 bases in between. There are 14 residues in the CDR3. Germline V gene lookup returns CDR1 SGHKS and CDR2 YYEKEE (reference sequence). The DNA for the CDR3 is TGTGCCAGCAGCTTGGTTGCGAATCCGGATACGCAGTATTTT. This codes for CASSLVANPDTQYF.

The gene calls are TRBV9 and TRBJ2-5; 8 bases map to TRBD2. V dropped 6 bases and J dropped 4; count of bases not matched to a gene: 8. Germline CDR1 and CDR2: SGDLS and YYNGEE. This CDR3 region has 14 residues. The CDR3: CASNTGGGGETQYF. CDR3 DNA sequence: TGTGCCAGCAACACCGGGGGGGGTGGAGAGACCCAGTACTTC.

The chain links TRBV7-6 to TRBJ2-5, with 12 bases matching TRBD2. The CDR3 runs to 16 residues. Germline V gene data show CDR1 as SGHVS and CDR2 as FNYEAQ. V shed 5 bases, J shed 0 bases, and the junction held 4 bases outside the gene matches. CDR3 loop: CASSLTSGGYQETQYF. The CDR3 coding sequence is TGTGCCAGCAGCCTAACTAGCGGGGGGTACCAAGAGACCCAGTACTTC. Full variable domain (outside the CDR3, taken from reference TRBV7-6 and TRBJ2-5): GAGVSQSPRYKVTKRGQDVALRCDPISGHVSLYWYRQALGQGPEFLTYFNYEAQQDKSGLPNDRFSAERPEGSISTLTIQRTEQRDSAMYRCASSLTSGGYQETQYFGPGTRLLVL.